Below are 15 T cell receptor beta chains sequenced from a single sample in a study of T and B cells in COVID-19 patients (dated by TCRdb to 2020 to 2022). Genomic DNA extracted from blood was used in amounts of about 240-550 ng for amplification of TRB repertoires. TCRdb records Illumina MiSeq as the sequencer. Multiplex PCR with BIOMED2 TRB-A/B primer pools was used to amplify the TRB rearrangements. The public reads were reprocessed in TCRdb via fastp at Q25 and MiXCR, keeping in-frame beta chains. Rows with one shared CDR3 protein collapse into an entry with the most common genes and DNA. In all, the sample holds 15,000 or so distinct CDR3 sequences, and under 35% of those were seen once. The top ten clones comprise around 3.1% of the sample. The sample was blood. These receptors were obtained from a human donor who had recovered from COVID-19.

The chain combines TRBV10-3 with TRBJ1-6; D is undetermined. The V gene lost 4 bases and the J gene lost 9 bases, with 13 bases spanning the gap. The length of the CDR3 is 14 residues. Looked up from germline, CDR1 is ENHRY and CDR2 is SYGVKD. This CDR3 reads CAISGTRLRSPLHF. The CDR3 nucleotides read TGTGCCATCAGTGGGACCCGACTCCGTTCACCCCTCCACTTT.

The rearrangement joins TRBV20-1 to TRBJ2-7; tentative D call: TRBD1 (6 bases). V shed 0 bases and J shed 7 bases, with 19 bases lying between them. Germline V gene lookup returns CDR1 DFQATT and CDR2 SNEGSKA (reference sequence). The CDR3 runs to 15 residues. CDR3 in amino acids: CSAREMPGTPREQYF. For the CDR3, the DNA is TGCAGTGCTAGAGAAATGCCCGGGACACCGCGAGAGCAGTACTTC.

This clonotype was observed a few times. V and J are TRBV14 and TRBJ2-7, with 9 bases that match TRBD2. Germline loops: CDR1 SGHDN, CDR2 FVKESK. J lost 3 bases, V lost 5 bases, and 8 bases had no gene match. The CDR3 loop spans 15 amino acids. CDR3 in DNA: TGTGCCAGCAGCGACCATAGCGGGGGAGTCTACGAGCAGTACTTC. It translates to CASSDHSGGVYEQYF.

This clonotype was recorded once. The V and J genes are TRBV5-1 and TRBJ2-7, with D possibly matching TRBD2 (7 bases). Per germline, CDR1 SGHRS and CDR2 YFSETQ. Trimming shortened V by 3 bases and J by 3 bases, and 22 bases separated the two germline ends. CDR3 length: 17 residues. CDR3 DNA: TGCGCCAGCAGCTCGGGGGGCGCCGGGGGCGGAGACTACGAGCAGTACTTC. Its protein is CASSSGGAGGGDYEQYF.

In this sample, this clonotype turned up many times. V gene TRBV15 combines with J gene TRBJ2-3, with D possibly being TRBD1 or TRBD2 (5 bases each). The length of the CDR3 is 15 residues. V lost 5 bases to trimming and J lost 0 bases, with 12 bases between them. CDR1 is LNHNV and CDR2 is YYDKDF in the germline V gene (reference sequence). The chain's CDR3 is CATSGGSPSTDTQYF. In DNA form, the CDR3 reads TGTGCCACCAGCGGGGGAAGCCCCAGCACAGATACGCAGTATTTT.

There are many counts of this clonotype. The gene calls are TRBV19 and TRBJ1-2; D uncertain. The V gene's germline CDR1 is LNHDA and CDR2 SQIVND (reference sequence). With 6 bases removed from V and 5 bases from J, the gap between germline ends came to 19 bases. The CDR3 totals 15 residues. CDR3 sequence: CASSQATSPVYGYTF. As DNA, the CDR3 is TGTGCCAGTAGCCAAGCGACATCCCCCGTTTATGGCTACACCTTC. Full variable domain (rest looked up from reference TRBV19 and TRBJ1-2): DGGITQSPKYLFRKEGQNVTLSCEQNLNHDAMYWYRQDPGQGLRLIYYSQIVNDFQKGDIAEGYSVSREKKESFPLTVTSAQKNPTAFYLCASSQATSPVYGYTFGSGTRLTVV.

The rearrangement links TRBV5-1 to TRBJ2-6, with D unresolved. V lost 4 bases to trimming and J lost 4 bases, with 18 bases between them. The CDR3 has 17 amino acids. From germline, CDR1 is SGHRS and CDR2 YFSETQ. CDR3 nucleotide sequence: TGCGCCAGCAGCCCGGAATGGGGTGCTTGGGGGGCCAACGTCCTGACTTTC. Translation: CASSPEWGAWGANVLTF.

This clonotype was counted a few times. This sequence joins TRBV5-6 and TRBJ2-1; D may be TRBD2 (7 bases). V lost 4 bases and J lost 1, with 15 bases in between. CDR1 and CDR2 (germline): SGHDT, YYEEEE. The CDR3 runs to 16 residues. CDR3 amino acids: CASSRGATFSYNEQFF. The CDR3 DNA reads TGTGCCAGCAGCCGGGGGGCTACTTTTTCCTACAATGAGCAGTTCTTC.

Points on this clonotype: A clone one base away is much larger, so this may be a read error. CDR3 in DNA: TGTGCCAGCAGTTCGACAGGGGGCGAGCAGTACTTC. Protein: CASSSTGGEQYF. This sequence joins TRBV12-3 or TRBV12-4 and TRBJ2-7, with 9 positions matching TRBD1. The CDR3 extends over 12 amino acids. V was clipped by 4 bases and J by 6 bases; unmatched bases: 1.

About this clonotype itself: This may stem from a read error, because a much larger clone lies one nucleotide away. The rearrangement links TRBV6-5 to TRBJ1-4, with D perhaps TRBD1 (5 bases). The V end was cut by 7 bases, the J end by 9 bases, with 24 bases between. There are 16 residues in the CDR3. Per the germline V gene, CDR1 is MNHEY and CDR2 is SVGAGI. The CDR3 nucleotides read TGTGCCAGCAACGGGCAGGGTTCGGAAACTATGAAAAAACTGTTTTTT. This encodes CASNGQGSETMKKLFF.

This clonotype showed up just a few times. The J gene is TRBJ2-1, the V gene TRBV10-3; 10 bases align to TRBD1. V shed 5 bases and J 8 bases; nucleotides not matched to a gene: 12. The CDR3 runs 16 residues. Germline loops: CDR1 ENHRY, CDR2 SYGVKD. CDR3 sequence (DNA): TGTGCCATCAGTTTGGGACAGGGGTCCAAGGGGGATGAGCAGTTCTTC. Its protein is CAISLGQGSKGDEQFF.

The chain combines TRBV11-2 with TRBJ2-6; D remains unclear. The CDR3 runs to 14 residues. V gave up 0 bases and J gave up 6 bases, with 6 bases separating them. Germline V gives CDR1 SGHAT, CDR2 FQNNGV. The CDR3 here is CASSLDQEANVLTF. For the CDR3, the DNA is TGTGCCAGCAGCTTAGATCAGGAGGCCAACGTCCTGACTTTC. Variable domain in full (rest from reference TRBV11-2 and TRBJ2-6): EAGVAQSPRYKIIEKRQSVAFWCNPISGHATLYWYQQILGQGPKLLIQFQNNGVVDDSQLPKDRFSAERLKGVDSTLKIQPAKLEDSAVYLCASSLDQEANVLTFGAGSRLTVL.

The table lists this clonotype with many counts. This chain uses TRBV6-5 with TRBJ1-2, with a weak D call TRBD1 (5 bases). CDR3 size: 14 residues. Trimming removed 5 bases at V and 6 bases at J, with 16 bases between. Germline assignment: CDR1 MNHEY and CDR2 SVGAGI. The DNA for the CDR3 is TGTGCCAGCAGTACGCTCGGGGGGTTTGATGGCTACACCTTC. Translating it yields CASSTLGGFDGYTF.

This clonotype is termed medium-sized. The CDR3 DNA follows: TGTGCCAGCGCAACCGGGACAGGGCCAGGAGAGACCCAGTACTTC. Translation gives CASATGTGPGETQYF. This chain uses TRBV19 with TRBJ2-5, with 9 positions matching TRBD1. This CDR3 spans 15 amino acids. Germline trimming cut 9 bases from V and 4 bases from J; bases unmatched to any gene: 12. The germline V gene encodes CDR1 LNHDA and CDR2 SQIVND (reference sequence).

V gene TRBV30 combines with J gene TRBJ1-3, with D possibly being TRBD1 (6 bases). CDR3 length: 16 amino acids. Germline V gene lookup returns CDR1 GTSNPN and CDR2 SVGIG (reference sequence). The CDR3 DNA reads as TGTGTTTGGAGTTCTTGGGGGGCGAGCTCTGGAAACACCATATATTTT. Its protein product is CVWSSWGASSGNTIYF.